The text below deals with one TCR beta chain. With 9 bases removed from V and 9 bases from J, the gap between germline ends came to 18 bases. Per germline, CDR1 MDHEN and CDR2 SYDVKM. The CDR3 runs 14 residues. The authors made TCR beta libraries by quantitative 5'-RACE with molecular barcodes. TCRdb fed the 5' RACE reads into MiXCR, producing one record per CDR3 protein. The sample lists 250,000 to 400,000 distinct CDR3 sequences; roughly 10% were seen once. This specimen belongs to a study of CD8 T cells in ankylosing spondylitis. Sample: blood, either unsorted or a sorted T cell fraction (not recorded which). V usage is TRBV28 and J usage is TRBJ1-6; TRBD1 is a possible D gene (5 bases). This clonotype originated in a female donor with ankylosing spondylitis or in good health (not recorded which). The CDR3 region is CASKQDLNLSPLHF. The CDR3 DNA reads TGTGCCAGTAAACAGGACCTGAACCTTTCACCCCTCCACTTT.